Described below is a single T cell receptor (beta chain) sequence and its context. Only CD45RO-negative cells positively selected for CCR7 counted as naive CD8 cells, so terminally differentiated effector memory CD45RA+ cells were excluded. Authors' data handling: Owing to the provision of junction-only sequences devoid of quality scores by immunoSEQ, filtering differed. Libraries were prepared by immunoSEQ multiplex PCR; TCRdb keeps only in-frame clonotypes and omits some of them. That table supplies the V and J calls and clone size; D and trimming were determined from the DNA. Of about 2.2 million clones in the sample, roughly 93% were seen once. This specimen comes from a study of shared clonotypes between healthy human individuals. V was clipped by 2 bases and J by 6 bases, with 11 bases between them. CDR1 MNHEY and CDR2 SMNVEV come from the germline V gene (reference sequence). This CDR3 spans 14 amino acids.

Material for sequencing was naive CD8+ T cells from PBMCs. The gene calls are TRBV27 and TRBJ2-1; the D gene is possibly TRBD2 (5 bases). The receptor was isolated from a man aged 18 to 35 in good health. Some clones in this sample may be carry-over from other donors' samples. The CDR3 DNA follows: TGTGCCAGCAGTTTAGGCGGGCAGGTCAATGAGCAGTTCTTC. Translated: CASSLGGQVNEQFF.